Listed here are 15 T cell receptor beta chains from one sample, sequenced in a study of T-cell memory formation after mild COVID-19. MiXCR, applied by TCRdb to the 5' RACE reads, yields one record per CDR3 protein. This table holds just under 50,000 distinct CDR3 sequences, around 10% found once. Sequenced sample: PBMCs or a T cell subset sorted from them (not recorded which). These receptor sequences come from a man in his late teens or twenties who had mild COVID-19 (a few samples of this study predate the infection). Cell type and time point are not known.

This clonotype was recorded many times. This chain links TRBV6-2 or TRBV6-3 with TRBJ2-1, with TRBD2 matching over 12 bases. V shed 4 bases, J shed 13 bases, and the junction held 11 bases outside the gene matches. CDR1 is MNHEY and CDR2 is SVGEGT in the germline V gene. The CDR3 is 15 residues long. CDR3 protein: CASSLRTSGVLGQFF. The DNA of the CDR3 is TGTGCCAGCAGTTTGCGGACTAGCGGGGTCCTTGGACAGTTCTTC.

This clonotype was seen many times. The chain joins TRBV7-9 to TRBJ2-3; D is tentatively TRBD1 or TRBD2 (6 bases each). There are 16 residues in the CDR3. Germline lookup yields CDR1 SEHNR and CDR2 FQNEAQ (reference sequence). Trimming took off 7 bases at V and 4 bases at J, with 21 bases between the two ends. CDR3 sequence: CASNPGDGGRADTQYF. The CDR3 DNA reads TGTGCCAGCAACCCCGGGGACGGGGGCCGGGCAGATACGCAGTATTTT.

This clonotype was observed a few times. This rearrangement joins TRBV3-1 to TRBJ2-5, with D perhaps TRBD2 (6 bases). The CDR3 spans 14 residues. CDR1 and CDR2 from the germline V gene are LGHDT and YNNKEL (reference sequence). V lost 4 bases to trimming and J lost 3 bases, with 12 bases between them. CDR3 sequence reads: CASSPDAGKETQYF. Written as DNA, the CDR3 is TGTGCCAGCAGCCCCGATGCGGGGAAAGAGACCCAGTACTTC.

This clonotype appeared a few times. CDR3 bases: TGTGCCAGCAGCTTTAATCACCCAGTCCAAGAGACCCAGTACTTC. Translating gives CASSFNHPVQETQYF. The chain carries TRBV7-9 and TRBJ2-5; no reliable D call. The CDR3 has 15 amino acids. Germline V CDR1 and CDR2: SEHNR, FQNEAQ (reference sequence). Trimming removed 3 bases at V and 1 base at J, with 12 bases between.

The rearrangement links TRBV4-1 to TRBJ1-5, with a tentative D call TRBD1 (6 bases). Trimming removed 1 base from V and 1 base from J, with 11 bases in between. Germline V CDR1 and CDR2: MGHRA, YSYEKL. This CDR3 region has 16 residues. CDR3 DNA: TGCGCCAGCAGCCAAGTCAGAGGGGGAAGCAATCAGCCCCAGCATTTT. Amino acid sequence: CASSQVRGGSNQPQHF.

This clonotype showed up just a few times. This chain joins TRBV19 and TRBJ2-7, with D possibly matching TRBD1 (6 bases). The length of the CDR3 is 14 residues. CDR1 LNHDA and CDR2 SQIVND come from the germline V gene (reference sequence). Trimming left V 7 bases short and J 6 bases short, with 19 bases between. CDR3 amino acids: CASIPRGLWVEQYF. CDR3 in DNA: TGTGCCAGTATCCCCAGGGGCCTCTGGGTCGAGCAGTACTTC.

This clonotype has only a few counts. The J gene is TRBJ1-5, the V gene TRBV12-3 or TRBV12-4, with D tentatively TRBD1 (6 bases). V was trimmed by 10 bases and J by 3 bases, leaving 13 bases between them. The CDR3 length is 13 residues. DNA for the CDR3: TGTGCCACCGGGGGGGGCCCCAATCAGCCCCAGCATTTT. It specifies CATGGGPNQPQHF.

This chain joins TRBV28 and TRBJ2-3; D remains ambiguous. CDR3 length equals 16 residues. Deletions cut 8 bases from V and 0 bases from J, with 18 bases between. Per germline, CDR1 MDHEN and CDR2 SYDVKM. The CDR3 sequence: CASGRSSTPSTDTQYF. CDR3 DNA sequence: TGTGCCAGCGGGCGGTCTAGTACCCCTAGCACAGATACGCAGTATTTT. The full variable domain, in which reference TRBV28 and TRBJ2-3 provide the parts outside the CDR3, is DVKVTQSSRYLVKRTGEKVFLECVQDMDHENMFWYRQDPGLGLRLIYFSYDVKMKEKGDIPEGYSVSREKKERFSLILESASTNQTSMYLCASGRSSTPSTDTQYFGPGTRLTVL.

This clonotype was counted a few times. The rearrangement links TRBV3-1 to TRBJ2-3; D assignment may be TRBD1 or TRBD2 (6 bases each). Germline assignment: CDR1 LGHDT and CDR2 YNNKEL (reference sequence). CDR3 length equals 15 residues. The V gene lost 4 bases and the J gene lost 6 bases, with 17 bases spanning the gap. In nucleotides, the CDR3 is TGTGCCAGCAGCCCGGGGGCCATCGGAAGTGATACGCAGTATTTT. Its protein product is CASSPGAIGSDTQYF.

This clonotype was observed many times. The V gene is TRBV28, the J gene TRBJ1-5; D is possibly TRBD1 (6 bases). This CDR3 is built from 13 residues. The V end was cut by 6 bases, the J end by 0 bases, with 6 bases between. Per the germline V gene, CDR1 is MDHEN and CDR2 is SYDVKM. The CDR3, as DNA: TGTGCCAGCAGACAGGGTAGCAATCAGCCCCAGCATTTT. It translates to CASRQGSNQPQHF.

V and J are TRBV6-1 and TRBJ2-5, with D possibly called TRBD1 or TRBD2 (5 bases each). Germline CDR1 MNHNS, CDR2 SASEGT. The germline V and J ends were trimmed by 6 bases and 4 bases, with 6 bases remaining between them. The CDR3 length is 11 residues. In DNA, the CDR3 is TGTGCCAGCAGGAGGGGAGAGACCCAGTACTTC. Translating gives CASRRGETQYF.

The V gene is TRBV28, the J gene TRBJ2-1; 13 bases map to TRBD2. The germline V gene encodes CDR1 MDHEN and CDR2 SYDVKM. Unmatched junction bases numbered 2, after V lost 5 bases and J lost 7 bases. There are 14 residues in the CDR3. The CDR3 DNA is TGTGCCAGCAGTCGACTAGCGGGGGGAAATGAGCAGTTCTTC. Its translation is CASSRLAGGNEQFF. The entire variable domain, with the rest obtained from reference TRBV28 and TRBJ2-1, is as follows: DVKVTQSSRYLVKRTGEKVFLECVQDMDHENMFWYRQDPGLGLRLIYFSYDVKMKEKGDIPEGYSVSREKKERFSLILESASTNQTSMYLCASSRLAGGNEQFFGPGTRLTVL.

The V gene is TRBV2, the J gene TRBJ2-6, with a tentative D call TRBD1 (5 bases). This CDR3 spans 15 amino acids. Germline V lookup: CDR1 SNHLY, CDR2 FYNNEI. Trimming shortened V by 4 bases and J by 3 bases, and 10 bases separated the two germline ends. CDR3 bases: TGTGCCAGCAGTGCTAGGGGTGTTGGGGCCAACGTCCTGACTTTC. This sequence encodes CASSARGVGANVLTF.

This clonotype was seen only a few times. The V and J genes are TRBV19 and TRBJ2-1; 7 bases are shared with TRBD2. This CDR3 comprises 13 residues. The germline CDR1 and CDR2 sequences are LNHDA and SQIVND (reference sequence). Germline trimming cut 5 bases from V and 10 bases from J; bases unmatched to any gene: 8. The CDR3 sequence: CASSFFVGGEQFF. The CDR3, as DNA: TGTGCCAGTAGTTTCTTCGTCGGGGGGGAGCAGTTCTTC.

This clonotype was seen only a few times. The chain carries TRBV6-2 or TRBV6-3 and TRBJ2-1; 12 bases are a match to TRBD2. CDR1 is MNHEY, CDR2 SVGEGT, per germline. There are 19 residues in the CDR3. Germline trimming cut 4 bases from V and 0 bases from J; bases unmatched to any gene: 10. The CDR3 nucleotides read TGTGCCAGCAGTTTAACTAGCGGGGGGACCTCGAGCTCCTACAATGAGCAGTTCTTC. This gives the protein CASSLTSGGTSSSYNEQFF.